This TCR beta chain emerged from a study of CD8 T cells in Susac syndrome. Random-hexamer reverse transcription was applied to 0.5 to 1 ug RNA. Amplification of TCR beta CDR3 across 54 Vbeta and 13 Jbeta was performed with immunoSEQ multiplex PCR. TCRdb itself ran the immunoSEQ multiplex PCR reads through MiXCR, one entry per CDR3 protein. This table has 350,000 to 550,000 distinct CDR3 sequences, 85% appearing once. CDR3 length equals 16 residues. V lost 0 bases, J lost 0 bases, and 8 bases lay in between. Germline V lookup: CDR1 MNHEY, CDR2 SVGAGI. The T cells that were sequenced for TCR beta were CD8+ and CD4+ cells from blood. FACS was used to enrich TEMRA cells, whereas the CD8+ and CD4+ T cells were obtained by negative isolation.

The receptor comes from a human donor with multiple sclerosis. V gene TRBV6-5 combines with J gene TRBJ2-2, with D perhaps matching TRBD2 (6 bases). The sample was CD8+ T cells from PBMCs. DNA of the CDR3: TGTGCCAGCAGTTACTCTAGCGGACCGAACACCGGGGAGCTGTTTTTT. It yields the protein CASSYSSGPNTGELFF.